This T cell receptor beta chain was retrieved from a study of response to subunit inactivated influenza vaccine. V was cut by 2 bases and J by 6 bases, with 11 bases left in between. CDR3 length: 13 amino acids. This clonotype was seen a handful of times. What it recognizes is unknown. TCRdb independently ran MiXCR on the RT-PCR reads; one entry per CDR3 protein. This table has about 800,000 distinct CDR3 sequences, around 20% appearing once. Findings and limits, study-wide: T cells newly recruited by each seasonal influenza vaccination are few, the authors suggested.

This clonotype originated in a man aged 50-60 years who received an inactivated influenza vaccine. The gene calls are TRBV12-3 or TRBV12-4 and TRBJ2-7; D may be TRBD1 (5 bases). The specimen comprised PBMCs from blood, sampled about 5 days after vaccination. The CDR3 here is CASSLSGLSEQYF. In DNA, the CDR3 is TGTGCCAGCAGTTTATCAGGGCTTAGCGAGCAGTACTTC.